Listed here are 31 T cell receptor beta chains from one sample, sequenced in a study of low-dose radiotherapy and immunotherapy resistance in tumors. Time point specified: after trial treatment. The sample's treatment: LDRT plus nivolumab, ipilimumab, low-dose cyclophosphamide and aspirin (RACIN trial). Alpha and beta chains were covered, as first-strand cDNA relied on TRAV- and TRBV-specific primers. TCR amplification used around 19 PCR cycles, a constant-region primer and a V-primer adapter. One entry per CDR3 protein, called by TCRdb with MiXCR from the reads. The repertoire holds tens of thousands of distinct CDR3 sequences, with under 30% as singletons. Sequencing used PBMCs, obtained after low-dose radiotherapy plus immunotherapy. These receptor sequences come from a male donor with prostate cancer.

This clonotype has ten or more counts. The chain links TRBV5-4 to TRBJ1-4; 9 nucleotides align to TRBD1. The germline V gene has CDR1 SGHNT and CDR2 YYREEE (reference sequence). This CDR3 is 14 amino acids long. After removal of 4 bases from V and 11 bases from J, the junction contained 9 bases not matched to a gene. This CDR3 reads CASSRGQGPRKLFF. The CDR3 DNA is TGTGCCAGCAGCCGTGGACAGGGGCCTAGGAAACTGTTTTTT.

This clonotype has only a few counts. The V and J genes are TRBV3-1 and TRBJ2-7, with TRBD2 identical over 10 bases. V trimming: 1 base; J trimming: 0 bases; junction bases outside the gene matches: 0. The CDR3 spans 15 residues. From germline, CDR1 is LGHDT and CDR2 YNNKEL (reference sequence). The CDR3: CASSQASGSSYEQYF. The CDR3 region has the DNA TGTGCCAGCAGCCAAGCTAGCGGGAGCTCCTACGAGCAGTACTTC.

This clonotype was recorded many times. The chain links TRBV19 to TRBJ1-2; D unclear. The V end was cut by 2 bases, the J end by 5 bases, with 3 bases between. The V gene's germline CDR1 is LNHDA and CDR2 SQIVND (reference sequence). The CDR3 spans 11 residues. CDR3 region: CASSIRYGYTF. The CDR3, as DNA: TGTGCCAGTAGTATAAGATATGGCTACACCTTC.

This clonotype was picked up many times. V usage is TRBV18 and J usage is TRBJ1-2, with D perhaps TRBD1 (5 bases). Germline CDR1 and CDR2: KGHSH and LQKENI. Trimming shortened V by 2 bases and J by 4 bases, and 11 bases separated the two germline ends. This CDR3 is 14 amino acids long. The CDR3 nucleotides read TGTGCCAGCTCACCAACCGACCAGGGCTATGGCTACACCTTC. Translation gives CASSPTDQGYGYTF. The full variable domain, its missing parts supplied by reference TRBV18 and TRBJ1-2, is NAGVMQNPRHLVRRRGQEARLRCSPMKGHSHVYWYRQLPEEGLKFMVYLQKENIIDESGMPKERFSAEFPKEGPSILRIQQVVRGDSAAYFCASSPTDQGYGYTFGSGTRLTVV.

V gene TRBV5-4 combines with J gene TRBJ2-7, with D unclear. This CDR3 spans 16 amino acids. Germline V gives CDR1 SGHNT, CDR2 YYREEE (reference sequence). V gave up 0 bases and J gave up 1 base, with 14 bases separating them. CDR3 nucleotides: TGTGCCAGCAGCTTGGTGAAGCCACCAAGGTCCTACGAGCAGTACTTC. This codes for CASSLVKPPRSYEQYF.

This clonotype was counted at least ten times. The chain uses TRBV7-9 and TRBJ1-4; D remains ambiguous. Germline V CDR1 and CDR2: SEHNR, FQNEAQ (reference sequence). This CDR3 is built from 15 residues. The V end was cut by 5 bases, the J end by 3 bases, with 13 bases between. In nucleotides, the CDR3 is TGTGCCAGCAGCGCCCCGGTTATGGCTAATGAAAAACTGTTTTTT. Translating it yields CASSAPVMANEKLFF.

The chain uses TRBV19 and TRBJ2-3; possible D gene TRBD1, 6 bases. Germline V lookup: CDR1 LNHDA, CDR2 SQIVND (reference sequence). The CDR3 has 13 amino acids. Trimming cost V 5 bases and J 5 bases, with 11 bases left between them. The CDR3 DNA follows: TGTGCCAGTAGTTTGGGACACCGAGATACGCAGTATTTT. It translates to CASSLGHRDTQYF.

This clonotype was found a few times. This chain joins TRBV10-1 and TRBJ2-7, with D possibly TRBD1 on 6 matching bases. The germline CDR1 and CDR2 sequences are WNHNN and SYGVQD (reference sequence). CDR3 length: 14 amino acids. V lost 4 bases and J 2 bases, leaving 12 bases between the germline ends. The CDR3, as DNA: TGCGCCAGCAGTGGGTCAGGGGCTCCCTACGAGCAGTACTTC. Translating gives CASSGSGAPYEQYF.

As concerns this clonotype: A far larger clone differs by one base, so this is likely a read error. The chain is built from TRBV7-9 and TRBJ2-1; the D call may be TRBD1 or TRBD2 (6 bases each). V shed 5 bases and J shed 10 bases, with 27 bases lying between them. This CDR3 comprises 17 residues. The germline CDR1 and CDR2 sequences are SEHNR and FQNEAQ (reference sequence). DNA for the CDR3: TGTGCCAGCAGCCTCCTCCGAGGACGGGGGCTATCCTACGAGCAGTTCTTC. This translates into CASSLLRGRGLSYEQFF. Looking up the rest from reference TRBV7-9 and TRBJ2-1 gives the full variable domain: DTGVSQNPRHKITKRGQNVTFRCDPISEHNRLYWYRQTLGQGPEFLTYFQNEAQLEKSRLLSDRFSAERPKGSFSTLEIQRTEQGDSAMYLCASSLLRGRGLSYEQFFGPGTRLTVL.

This clonotype has only a few counts. This chain connects TRBV5-1 to TRBJ2-5, with D perhaps TRBD1 (6 bases). CDR1 and CDR2 (germline): SGHRS, YFSETQ. The CDR3 spans 16 residues. Deletions cut 0 bases from V and 2 bases from J, with 14 bases between. CDR3 in amino acids: CASSLAWDTYQETQYF. The CDR3 nucleotides read TGCGCCAGCAGCTTGGCCTGGGACACTTATCAAGAGACCCAGTACTTC.

The chain combines TRBV19 with TRBJ2-5; D unclear. The V end lost 5 bases, the J end lost 5 bases, and 18 bases lay between the germline ends. Per the germline V gene, CDR1 is LNHDA and CDR2 is SQIVND (reference sequence). CDR3 size: 15 residues. Here the CDR3 reads CASSLWTGSRETQYF. CDR3 in DNA: TGTGCCAGTAGTCTCTGGACGGGTTCCAGGGAGACCCAGTACTTC.

This clonotype was observed a handful of times. At one end the junction does not follow the germline gene, possibly because of a read error. This rearrangement joins TRBV5-3 to TRBJ2-6; 10 nucleotides match TRBD1. TRBV5-3 belongs to the ORF category, with a function that is uncertain. The CDR3 loop spans 18 amino acids. The CDR3 reads CASSLGWDRGSGANVLTF. CDR3 nucleotides: TGTGCCAGCAGCTTGGGTTGGGACAGGGGATCTGGGGCCAACGTCCTGACTTTC.

The table lists this clonotype with a count of one. No conserved phenylalanine or tryptophan ends this CDR3, so it is likely a read error. This chain joins TRBV5-1 and TRBJ2-7, with D perhaps matching TRBD1 (6 bases). V was cut by 4 bases and J by 0 bases, with 20 bases left in between. Germline loops: CDR1 SGHRS, CDR2 YFSETQ. The CDR3 runs 17 residues. The CDR3 protein is CASSLRTVGSGSYEQYY. DNA for the CDR3: TGCGCCAGCAGCCTCCGGACAGTTGGTTCCGGCTCCTACGAGCAGTACTAC.

This clonotype was found many times. The chain links TRBV27 to TRBJ2-7; D is uncertain. The V gene's germline CDR1 is MNHEY and CDR2 SMNVEV (reference sequence). The CDR3 consists of 13 residues. The ends were cut back, 6 bases at V and 3 bases at J, with 12 bases in the middle. The CDR3 reads CASRGPKNYEQYF. As DNA, the CDR3 is TGTGCCAGCAGAGGGCCGAAAAACTACGAGCAGTACTTC.

In its sample, this clonotype was seen many times. This chain links TRBV5-4 with TRBJ1-1; a possible D gene is TRBD1 (5 bases). The germline gives CDR1 SGHNT, CDR2 YYREEE (reference sequence). The germline V and J ends were trimmed by 1 base and 7 bases, with 8 bases remaining between them. The CDR3 loop spans 12 amino acids. CDR3 protein: CASSLRGLEAFF. DNA of the CDR3: TGTGCCAGCAGCTTGCGGGGACTTGAAGCTTTCTTT.

In this sample, this clonotype turned up many times. The V call is TRBV5-1, the J call TRBJ1-1, with 7 nucleotides matching TRBD1. This CDR3 spans 15 amino acids. CDR1 is SGHRS and CDR2 is YFSETQ in the germline V gene. The V gene end was trimmed by 3 bases and the J gene end by 4 bases; junction bases not matched to a gene: 9. This CDR3 reads CASSWGLSGGTEAFF. CDR3 coding DNA: TGCGCCAGCAGCTGGGGCCTCTCAGGGGGCACTGAAGCTTTCTTT.

This clonotype was picked up many times. This rearrangement joins TRBV30 to TRBJ1-2; D is ambiguous. This CDR3 has 12 amino acids. CDR1 is GTSNPN, CDR2 SVGIG, per germline (reference sequence). V lost 1 base and J 8 bases, leaving 11 bases between the germline ends. This CDR3 reads CAWSGRGGGYTF. The CDR3 nucleotides read TGTGCCTGGAGTGGTCGCGGCGGGGGCTACACCTTC.

The chain has TRBV20-1 and TRBJ2-3; 8 bases match TRBD1. This CDR3 spans 19 amino acids. After removal of 0 bases from V and 6 bases from J, the junction contained 20 bases not matched to a gene. Germline lookup yields CDR1 DFQATT and CDR2 SNEGSKA (reference sequence). CDR3 DNA sequence: TGCAGTGCTAGAGATCAAGTGGCTCCAAGGACAGGGTTGGATGATACGCAGTATTTT. This gives the protein CSARDQVAPRTGLDDTQYF.

This clonotype was seen at least ten times. The chain joins TRBV4-1 to TRBJ2-3; D may correspond to TRBD1 or TRBD2 (5 bases each). This CDR3 contains 15 residues. CDR1 is MGHRA, CDR2 YSYEKL, per germline. Trimming stripped 2 bases from V and 4 bases from J, with 13 bases between. CDR3 sequence (DNA): TGCGCCAGCAGCCAAATGGTGGGGGTGGCAGATACGCAGTATTTT. Its protein is CASSQMVGVADTQYF.

This clonotype occurred many times. The chain couples TRBV29-1 to TRBJ2-3; 7 bases are a match to TRBD2. CDR3 length equals 14 residues. Trimming took 4 bases from V and 0 from J; bases not matched to a gene: 4. Germline assignment: CDR1 SQVTM and CDR2 ANQGSEA. The CDR3 sequence is CSVGLAASTDTQYF. For the CDR3, the DNA is TGCAGCGTTGGCCTAGCGGCAAGCACAGATACGCAGTATTTT.

This clonotype was seen many times. The V gene is TRBV15, the J gene TRBJ1-4; the match to TRBD1 covers 7 bases. CDR3 length: 16 residues. Unmatched junction bases numbered 5, after V lost 4 bases and J lost 0 bases. Germline V CDR1 and CDR2: LNHNV, YYDKDF (reference sequence). Here the CDR3 reads CATSTGGTATNEKLFF. The DNA for the CDR3 is TGTGCCACCAGCACAGGGGGGACAGCAACTAATGAAAAACTGTTTTTT.

This clonotype was detected many times. The rearrangement links TRBV11-2 to TRBJ1-2; 9 nucleotides line up with TRBD1. The germline CDR1 and CDR2 sequences are SGHAT and FQNNGV. J gave up 7 bases and V 7 bases, and 10 bases lay outside the gene matches. There are 14 residues in the CDR3. In DNA form, the CDR3 reads TGTGCCAGCACCCCGGGACAGGGCTTTATTGGCTACACCTTC. This translates into CASTPGQGFIGYTF. Filled out from reference TRBV11-2 and TRBJ1-2, the complete variable domain reads EAGVAQSPRYKIIEKRQSVAFWCNPISGHATLYWYQQILGQGPKLLIQFQNNGVVDDSQLPKDRFSAERLKGVDSTLKIQPAKLEDSAVYLCASTPGQGFIGYTFGSGTRLTVV.

In the case of this clonotype: A far more abundant clone sits one base away, making this likely a read error. The gene calls are TRBV28 and TRBJ2-7; D not certain. CDR3 length: 12 amino acids. Germline V gene sequence: CDR1 MDHEN, CDR2 SYDVKM. V lost 3 bases and J 7 bases, leaving 10 bases between the germline ends. CDR3 in amino acids: CASSFPYNEQYF. The CDR3 coding sequence is TGTGCCAGCAGTTTCCCCTACAATGAGCAGTACTTC.

This clonotype was recorded at least ten times. The chain couples TRBV2 to TRBJ1-6; 9 bases are shared with TRBD1. Unmatched junction bases numbered 4, after V lost 8 bases and J lost 5 bases. This CDR3 has 14 residues. In germline, CDR1 is SNHLY, CDR2 FYNNEI. For the CDR3, the DNA is TGTGCCAGCGGGACAGGGTTAAATAATTCACCCCTCCACTTT. Its translation: CASGTGLNNSPLHF. The entire variable domain, with the rest obtained from reference TRBV2 and TRBJ1-6, is as follows: EPEVTQTPSHQVTQMGQEVILRCVPISNHLYFYWYRQILGQKVEFLVSFYNNEISEKSEIFDDQFSVERPDGSNFTLKIRSTKLEDSAMYFCASGTGLNNSPLHFGNGTRLTVT.

This clonotype was detected many times. The V and J genes are TRBV28 and TRBJ1-1, with TRBD1 as a possible D gene (5 bases). The V end lost 3 bases, the J end lost 1 base, and 9 bases lay between the germline ends. This CDR3 contains 14 residues. Germline lookup yields CDR1 MDHEN and CDR2 SYDVKM. CDR3 amino acids: CASSFPRANTEAFF. The CDR3 bases are TGTGCCAGCAGTTTCCCCAGGGCGAACACTGAAGCTTTCTTT.

As to this clonotype: An end of the junction does not agree with germline; a read error may underlie this. CDR3 sequence (DNA): TGTGCCAGCAGTGGACTAGCGGGGCGGTCCTACAATGAGCAGACCTTC. As protein: CASSGLAGRSYNEQTF. The rearrangement joins TRBV6-1 to TRBJ2-1, with 11 bases identical to TRBD2. The CDR3 covers 16 residues. Germline loops: CDR1 MNHNS, CDR2 SASEGT.

This clonotype has ten or more counts. This chain joins TRBV4-3 and TRBJ2-7; no clear D. CDR3 length: 14 amino acids. Germline assignment: CDR1 LGHNA and CDR2 YSLEER. Trimming shortened V by 2 bases and J by 3 bases, and 11 bases separated the two germline ends. As DNA, the CDR3 is TGCGCCAGCAGCCAACCATTCGAGGACTACGAGCAGTACTTC. This codes for CASSQPFEDYEQYF.

This clonotype was detected a few times. The V gene is TRBV4-2, the J gene TRBJ2-1; 11 bases line up with TRBD2. CDR3 length: 15 residues. Germline CDR1 reads LGHNA; CDR2 reads YNFKEQ. The V gene end was trimmed by 4 bases and the J gene end by 4 bases; junction bases not matched to a gene: 3. The DNA for the CDR3 is TGTGCCAGCAGCCGGGGGACTAGCGGATACAATGAGCAGTTCTTC. As protein: CASSRGTSGYNEQFF.

With respect to this clonotype: This clone may be a read error of a much larger clone one base away. CDR3 residues: CASSPDGTVSPLHF. In nucleotides, the CDR3 is TGTGCCAGCAGCCCAGATGGGACGGTCTCACCCCTCCACTTT. The genes are TRBV7-2 and TRBJ1-6; a possible D gene is TRBD1 (5 bases). This CDR3 region has 14 residues. Germline V lookup: CDR1 SGHTA, CDR2 FQGNSA. Trimming shortened V by 5 bases and J by 10 bases, and 15 bases separated the two germline ends.

This CDR3 reads CSAGQENTEAFF. CDR3 bases: TGCAGCGCGGGGCAGGAGAACACTGAAGCTTTCTTT. V gene TRBV29-1 combines with J gene TRBJ1-1, with D tentatively TRBD1 (5 bases). The germline V and J ends were trimmed by 7 bases and 1 base, with 10 bases remaining between them. Germline V CDR1 and CDR2: SQVTM, ANQGSEA. CDR3 length: 12 residues.

Only one count was recorded for this clonotype. A junction end diverges from the germline sequence, so it may reflect a read error. The chain carries TRBV27 and TRBJ2-1; TRBD2 aligns across 7 bases. The CDR3 covers 15 residues. Germline V gene sequence: CDR1 MNHEY, CDR2 SMNVEV (reference sequence). CDR3 loop: CASSLSGGSYNERFF. The CDR3 nucleotides read TGTGCCAGCAGTTTATCGGGGGGGTCCTACAATGAGCGGTTCTTC.